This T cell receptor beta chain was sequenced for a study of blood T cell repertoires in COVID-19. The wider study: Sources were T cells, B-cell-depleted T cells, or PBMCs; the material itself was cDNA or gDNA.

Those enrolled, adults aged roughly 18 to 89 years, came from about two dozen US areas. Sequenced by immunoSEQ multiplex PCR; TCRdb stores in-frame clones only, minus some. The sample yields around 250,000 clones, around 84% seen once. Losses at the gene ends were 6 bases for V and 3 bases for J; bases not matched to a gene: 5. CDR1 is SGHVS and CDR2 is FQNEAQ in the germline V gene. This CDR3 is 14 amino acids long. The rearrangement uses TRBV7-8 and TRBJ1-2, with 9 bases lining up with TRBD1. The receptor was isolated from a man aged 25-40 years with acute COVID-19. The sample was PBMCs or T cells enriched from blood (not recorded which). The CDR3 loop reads CASRRQGEDYGYTF. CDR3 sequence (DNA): TGTGCCAGCAGAAGACAGGGGGAGGACTATGGCTACACCTTC.